Below, 26 T cell receptor beta chains from the same sample are listed, as sequenced in a study of blood T cell repertoires in COVID-19. Profiling relied on immunoSEQ multiplex PCR, and the TCRdb table lists in-frame clones only, not all of them. There are roughly 50,000 clones in the sample; roughly 76% occur only once, and over 4% lies in the top ten. The sequencing sample was made of peripheral blood. All receptors derive from a woman aged 55-69 years with acute or convalescent COVID-19.

The count of this clone is one. DNA of the CDR3: TGCAGCGTTGATTTAGGGAGCGGATCACCCCTCCACTTT. It translates to CSVDLGSGSPLHF. J is TRBJ1-6 and V is TRBV29-1; D gene unclear. V lost 3 bases to trimming and J lost 10 bases, with 13 bases between them. Germline V lookup: CDR1 SQVTM, CDR2 ANQGSEA. The CDR3 spans 13 residues.

This clone was observed once. The chain employs TRBV3-1 (or the pseudogene TRBV3-2) and TRBJ2-1; 10 bases line up with TRBD2. The V gene end was trimmed by 4 bases and the J gene end by 2 bases; junction bases not matched to a gene: 14. Looked up from germline, CDR1 is LGHDT and CDR2 is YNNKEL (reference sequence). This CDR3 comprises 19 residues. This CDR3 reads CASSRRRGASGGTYNEQFF. The CDR3 nucleotides are TGTGCCAGCAGCCGAAGGCGGGGGGCTAGCGGGGGAACCTACAATGAGCAGTTCTTC.

The rearrangement joins TRBV9 to TRBJ2-7; TRBD1 might be the D (6 bases). The ends were cut back, 4 bases at V and 3 bases at J, with 11 bases in the middle. The CDR3 consists of 13 residues. Germline lookup yields CDR1 SGDLS and CDR2 YYNGEE. The CDR3 DNA reads as TGTGCCAGCAGCCCAGGGGTAGGCTACGAGCAGTACTTC. Translation gives CASSPGVGYEQYF.

This chain connects TRBV6-5 to TRBJ2-2; TRBD1 is a possible D gene (6 bases). Germline V gene sequence: CDR1 MNHEY, CDR2 SVGAGI. V was cut by 5 bases and J by 6 bases, with 16 bases left in between. The CDR3 is made up of 15 amino acids. The CDR3 DNA follows: TGTGCCAGCAGTCGGGACACCCGTCGATCCGGGGAGCTGTTTTTT. Protein sequence: CASSRDTRRSGELFF.

The chain is built from TRBV7-7 and TRBJ2-5; the match to TRBD2 covers 13 bases. CDR1 is SSHAT, CDR2 FNYEAQ, per germline (reference sequence). CDR3 size: 18 residues. With V trimmed by 5 bases and J by 0 bases, 9 bases remained unmatched. The CDR3 DNA follows: TGTGCCAGCAGCCCCCGGACTAGCGGGAGCCAGTACCAAGAGACCCAGTACTTC. Encoded protein: CASSPRTSGSQYQETQYF.

The chain is built from TRBV27 and TRBJ2-5; perhaps TRBD1 as D (5 bases). The CDR3 is made up of 12 amino acids. CDR1 MNHEY and CDR2 SMNVEV come from the germline V gene (reference sequence). Trimming removed 3 bases from V and 7 bases from J, with 9 bases in between. The CDR3 sequence: CASSFWGGTQYF. The CDR3 DNA sequence: TGTGCCAGCAGTTTCTGGGGCGGGACCCAGTACTTC.

The rearrangement joins TRBV3-1 (or the pseudogene TRBV3-2) to TRBJ2-1; D not resolved. V shed 1 base and J shed 7 bases, with 5 bases lying between them. The germline V gene has CDR1 LGHDT and CDR2 YNNKEL (reference sequence). This CDR3 has 12 amino acids. The CDR3 bases are TGTGCCAGCAGCCAAGCGCTAAATGAGCAGTTCTTC. The encoded protein is CASSQALNEQFF.

The V gene is TRBV5-1, the J gene TRBJ1-1; a possible D gene is TRBD1 (6 bases). V was trimmed by 1 base and J by 5 bases, leaving 6 bases between them. The CDR3 runs to 12 residues. From germline, CDR1 is SGHRS and CDR2 YFSETQ. CDR3 sequence: CASSLRGTEAFF. CDR3 bases: TGCGCCAGCAGCTTGAGGGGGACTGAAGCTTTCTTT.

In nucleotides, the CDR3 is TGTGCCAGCAGCCCGAGGGGGGGGGCTCCGGTTCAGCAGTACTTC. Encoded protein: CASSPRGGAPVQQYF. The J gene is TRBJ2-7, the V gene TRBV9; D perhaps matches TRBD2 (7 bases). The germline CDR1 and CDR2 sequences are SGDLS and YYNGEE. V lost 4 bases and J 8 bases, leaving 22 bases between the germline ends. The CDR3 extends over 15 amino acids.

The chain couples TRBV2 to TRBJ2-2; 7 positions agree with TRBD1. Per the germline V gene, CDR1 is SNHLY and CDR2 is FYNNEI. The length of the CDR3 is 16 residues. The ends lost 5 bases at V and 0 bases at J; junction bases unmatched: 6. The CDR3 loop is CASSLTTGSNTGELFF. DNA of the CDR3: TGTGCCAGCAGTCTTACGACAGGGTCGAACACCGGGGAGCTGTTTTTT.

This sequence joins TRBV2 and TRBJ1-2; D is undetermined. This CDR3 has 13 amino acids. Germline values: CDR1 SNHLY, CDR2 FYNNEI. V lost 6 bases, J lost 4 bases, and 12 bases lay in between. DNA of the CDR3: TGTGCCAGCAGGGGGAGCGGGTTCTATGGCTACACCTTC. Its protein is CASRGSGFYGYTF.

This clone was detected only a few times. This chain joins TRBV11-2 and TRBJ1-1; D remains unclear. V lost 7 bases and J 4 bases, leaving 13 bases between the germline ends. The length of the CDR3 is 13 residues. Germline V gene data show CDR1 as SGHAT and CDR2 as FQNNGV. CDR3 loop: CASKRSSSTEAFF. The DNA of the CDR3 is TGTGCCAGCAAGCGTAGCAGTAGCACTGAAGCTTTCTTT.

V and J are TRBV9 and TRBJ1-5; 7 positions match TRBD1. This CDR3 contains 16 residues. CDR1 SGDLS and CDR2 YYNGEE come from the germline V gene. V dropped 0 bases and J dropped 2; count of bases not matched to a gene: 5. In DNA form, the CDR3 reads TGTGCCAGCAGCGTAGGCGGGACAGCGGGCAATCAGCCCCAGCATTTT. Protein product: CASSVGGTAGNQPQHF. The complete variable domain, with remaining parts taken from reference TRBV9 and TRBJ1-5, reads DSGVTQTPKHLITATGQRVTLRCSPRSGDLSVYWYQQSLDQGLQFLIQYYNGEERAKGNILERFSAQQFPDLHSELNLSSLELGDSALYFCASSVGGTAGNQPQHFGDGTRLSIL.

The chain carries TRBV20-1 and TRBJ1-3; D is perhaps TRBD1 (6 bases). This CDR3 contains 15 residues. Per the germline V gene, CDR1 is DFQATT and CDR2 is SNEGSKA (reference sequence). Trimming stripped 3 bases from V and 0 bases from J, with 12 bases between. The CDR3 coding sequence is TGCAGTGCTAGTTCGGGGGGGGCCTCTGGAAACACCATATATTTT. Its translation is CSASSGGASGNTIYF.

The chain recombines TRBV6-1 with TRBJ1-5; D is undetermined. The V gene's germline CDR1 is MNHNS and CDR2 SASEGT. V gave up 2 bases and J gave up 0 bases, with 5 bases separating them. The CDR3 has 14 amino acids. The CDR3 DNA reads as TGTGCCAGCAGTGAATTCCTTAGCAATCAGCCCCAGCATTTT. Amino acid sequence: CASSEFLSNQPQHF.

The sample holds a few counts of this clone. This chain links TRBV6-5 with TRBJ1-1; tentatively, D is TRBD1 (5 bases). V was trimmed by 2 bases and J by 3 bases, leaving 16 bases between them. Germline V gene lookup returns CDR1 MNHEY and CDR2 SVGAGI. CDR3 size: 16 residues. CDR3 coding DNA: TGTGCCAGCAGTTACCTCTTCGGGGGTTCGGACACTGAAGCTTTCTTT. Translating gives CASSYLFGGSDTEAFF.

This clone came up once. The V and J genes are TRBV6-1 and TRBJ1-6; no definite D call. Germline lookup yields CDR1 MNHNS and CDR2 SASEGT. The CDR3 sequence is 12 residues long. V lost 1 base to trimming and J lost 9 bases, with 4 bases between them. The CDR3 reads CASSEVVSPLHF. The CDR3 region has the DNA TGTGCCAGCAGTGAAGTAGTTTCACCCCTCCACTTT.

In this sample, this clone turned up a few times. The chain joins TRBV4-2 to TRBJ2-1, with D possibly being TRBD2 (6 bases). This CDR3 is built from 19 residues. V lost 3 bases and J 1 base, leaving 22 bases between the germline ends. Germline CDR1 LGHNA, CDR2 YNFKEQ. The CDR3 region is CASSHPPGGDLNSYNEQFF. As DNA, the CDR3 is TGTGCCAGCAGCCATCCTCCGGGCGGGGATCTTAATTCCTACAATGAGCAGTTCTTC.

The rearrangement joins TRBV7-6 to TRBJ1-1, with 8 bases lining up with TRBD1. Germline-derived CDR1 and CDR2 are SGHVS and FNYEAQ. V shed 5 bases, J shed 0 bases, and the junction held 8 bases outside the gene matches. This CDR3 has 16 amino acids. CDR3 nucleotides: TGTGCCAGCAGCCTCGACAGGGGAGGTGTGAACACTGAAGCTTTCTTT. Residues: CASSLDRGGVNTEAFF.

The chain recombines TRBV10-1 with TRBJ2-3; 11 bases map to TRBD2. CDR1 WNHNN and CDR2 SYGVQD come from the germline V gene (reference sequence). V gave up 6 bases and J gave up 3 bases; unmatched junction bases: 2. The CDR3 totals 14 residues. CDR3 coding DNA: TGCGCCAGCAGCTCTAGCGGGAGGACAGATACGCAGTATTTT. Amino acid sequence: CASSSSGRTDTQYF.

The rearrangement uses TRBV5-1 and TRBJ1-4; tentatively, D is TRBD1 (5 bases). Germline V gives CDR1 SGHRS, CDR2 YFSETQ. CDR3 size: 16 residues. The V and J ends lost 0 bases and 1 base respectively, with 10 bases between them. Written as DNA, the CDR3 is TGCGCCAGCAGCTTGGACAGGAGCATAACTAATGAAAAACTGTTTTTT. Protein: CASSLDRSITNEKLFF. The variable domain in full, completed from reference TRBV5-1 and TRBJ1-4, reads KAGVTQTPRYLIKTRGQQVTLSCSPISGHRSVSWYQQTPGQGLQFLFEYFSETQRNKGNFPGRFSGRQFSNSRSEMNVSTLELGDSALYLCASSLDRSITNEKLFFGSGTQLSVL.

This clone is a singleton in its sample. V is TRBV20-1 and J is TRBJ2-5; D possibly corresponds to TRBD1 (5 bases). V lost 3 bases and J 6 bases, leaving 8 bases between the germline ends. This CDR3 spans 11 amino acids. CDR1 and CDR2 from the germline V gene are DFQATT and SNEGSKA (reference sequence). CDR3 residues: CSASPGQTQYF. The CDR3 DNA follows: TGCAGTGCTAGCCCAGGGCAGACCCAGTACTTC.

The V and J genes are TRBV6-5 and TRBJ2-7; tentatively, D is TRBD2 (6 bases). Germline lookup yields CDR1 MNHEY and CDR2 SVGAGI. V lost 0 bases and J lost 2, with 11 bases in between. CDR3 size: 15 residues. The CDR3 region has the DNA TGTGCCAGCAGTTACTCGGGGGGAGTGACCTACGAGCAGTACTTC. It is translated as CASSYSGGVTYEQYF.

Only a few counts were recorded for this clone. The J gene is TRBJ1-1, the V gene TRBV5-6, with D maybe TRBD1 (6 bases). Deletions cut 0 bases from V and 5 bases from J, with 17 bases between. Germline V gives CDR1 SGHDT, CDR2 YYEEEE. The CDR3 has 16 amino acids. The DNA for the CDR3 is TGTGCCAGCAGCTTGGGCTCCATTAGAGGGGGAACTGAAGCTTTCTTT. This encodes CASSLGSIRGGTEAFF.

The CDR3 reads CAISELGLGRDTEAFF. The CDR3 DNA reads as TGTGCCATCAGTGAGTTGGGTCTTGGGAGGGACACTGAAGCTTTCTTT. The V gene is TRBV10-3, the J gene TRBJ1-1; D remains ambiguous. The CDR3 runs to 16 residues. V shed 1 base and J shed 3 bases, with 15 bases lying between them. Germline-derived CDR1 and CDR2 are ENHRY and SYGVKD.

This chain connects TRBV11-3 to TRBJ2-1; 9 nucleotides match TRBD2. Germline CDR1 reads SGHNT; CDR2 reads YENEEA. The CDR3 covers 16 residues. The V and J ends lost 0 bases and 4 bases, in that order; junction bases with no gene match: 4. CDR3 DNA sequence: TGTGCCAGCAGCTTAGATAGCGGGGGTGTATACAATGAGCAGTTCTTC. Its translation is CASSLDSGGVYNEQFF.